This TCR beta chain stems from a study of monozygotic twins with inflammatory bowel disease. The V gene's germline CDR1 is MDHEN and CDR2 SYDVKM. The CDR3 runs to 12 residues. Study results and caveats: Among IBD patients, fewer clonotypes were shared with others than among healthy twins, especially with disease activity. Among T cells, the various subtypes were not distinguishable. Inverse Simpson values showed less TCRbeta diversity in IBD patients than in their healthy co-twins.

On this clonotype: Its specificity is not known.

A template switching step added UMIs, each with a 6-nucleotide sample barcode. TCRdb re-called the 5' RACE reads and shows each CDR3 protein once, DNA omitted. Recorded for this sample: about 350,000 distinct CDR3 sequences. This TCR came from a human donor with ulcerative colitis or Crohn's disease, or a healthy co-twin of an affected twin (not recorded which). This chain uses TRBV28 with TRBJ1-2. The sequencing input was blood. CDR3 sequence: CASSTDRYGYTF.